The sequence of this T cell receptor (beta chain) was determined in a study of blood T cell repertoires in COVID-19. Study details: There were acute and convalescent COVID-19 samples, and they came from the United States, Italy and Spain. T cells, B-cell-depleted T cells, or PBMCs supplied cDNA or gDNA.

The CDR3 sequence is 14 residues long. Germline V gene data show CDR1 as MDHEN and CDR2 as SYDVKM. V lost 7 bases, J lost 6 bases, and 5 bases stayed unmatched. In the original analysis: Reference gene primers were amplified, and this amplification served to estimate nucleated cell counts. Using immunoSEQ multiplex PCR, the repertoire was profiled, and TCRdb retains in-frame clones only, with some absent. That table gives V, J and clone size, and the DNA gave D and trimming. The sample shows 110,000 to 150,000 clones, about 88% of them seen only once. The sequence was collected from a human donor in a cohort sampled during active COVID-19. Sequences were obtained from peripheral blood. This sequence joins TRBV28 and TRBJ2-4, with TRBD2 identical over 11 bases. The CDR3 nucleotides are TGTGCCAGCAAGACTAGCGGGACGGTAAACATTCAGTACTTC. Translated: CASKTSGTVNIQYF.